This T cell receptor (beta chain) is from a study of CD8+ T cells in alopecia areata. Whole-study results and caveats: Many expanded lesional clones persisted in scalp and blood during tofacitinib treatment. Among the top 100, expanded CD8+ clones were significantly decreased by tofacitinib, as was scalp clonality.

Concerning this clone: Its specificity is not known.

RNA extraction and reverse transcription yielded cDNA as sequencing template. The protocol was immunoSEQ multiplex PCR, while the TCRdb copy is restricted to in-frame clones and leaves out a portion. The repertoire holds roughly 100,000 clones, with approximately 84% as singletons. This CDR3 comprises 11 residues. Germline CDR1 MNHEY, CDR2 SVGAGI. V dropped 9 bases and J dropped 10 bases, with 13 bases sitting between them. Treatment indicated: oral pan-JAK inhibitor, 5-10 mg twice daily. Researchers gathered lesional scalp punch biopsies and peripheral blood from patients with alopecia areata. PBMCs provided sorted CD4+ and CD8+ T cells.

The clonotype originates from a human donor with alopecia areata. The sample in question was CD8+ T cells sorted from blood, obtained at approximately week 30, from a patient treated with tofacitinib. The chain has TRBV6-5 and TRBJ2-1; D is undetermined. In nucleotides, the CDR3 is TGTGCCAGTCTATACCGAACGGAGCAGTTCTTC. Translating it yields CASLYRTEQFF.